This record covers a single T cell receptor beta chain. Antigen unknown. This sample's TCRbeta library carried unique molecular identifier barcodes. In TCRdb, the PCR reads were re-called with MiXCR into one record per CDR3 protein. The sample holds approximately 1,000,000 distinct CDR3 sequences, around 30% seen once. This sample stems from a study of T-cell reconstitution after alpha-beta-depleted transplantation in children. This CDR3 region has 17 residues. Germline V CDR1 and CDR2: KGHDR, SFDVKD. The V gene end was trimmed by 3 bases and the J gene end by 9 bases; junction bases not matched to a gene: 15. Overall study findings and caveats: At the one-year point after transplant, T-cell counts and TCRbeta diversity were found to come mostly from T cells that had been newly produced. Expanded clones from the graft, numbering several hundred, reportedly supplied alpha-beta T cells about two months after transplant. Surviving recipient T cells and thymic progenitors accounted for the high day-60 TCRbeta diversity observed in some patients.

The sequencing used PBMCs, mostly from graft donor cells, collected 360 days after TCRalphabeta/CD19-depleted stem cell transplant. V and J are TRBV24-1 and TRBJ2-3, with 9 positions matching TRBD1. This TCR derives from a boy under two years old who had a stem cell transplant for SCID, so the T cells may come from the graft donor. CDR3 residues: CATSDTEGQGPTGTQYF. CDR3 coding DNA: TGTGCCACCAGTGATACCGAGGGACAGGGCCCCACCGGGACGCAGTATTTT.